This section outlines one TCR beta chain sequence together with its context. The sample originates from a study of blood T cell repertoires in COVID-19. Study-level background: Acute-phase and convalescent COVID-19 samples originated in the United States, Italy and Spain. The cDNA or gDNA used as material had been derived from T cells, B-cell-depleted T cells, or PBMCs.

Clones were read by immunoSEQ multiplex PCR, and TCRdb kept only the in-frame ones, dropping some. The sample shows about 270,000 clones, less than 90% of them seen only once. This CDR3 region has 14 residues. Trimming pared 1 base from V and 7 bases from J, leaving 10 bases between. Germline V gives CDR1 SNHLY, CDR2 FYNNEI. The chain employs TRBV2 and TRBJ1-4; no reliable D call. The sequenced sample consisted of peripheral blood. The sequence came from a man aged 55 to 70 who had recovered from COVID-19. The CDR3 region is CASSEGAGGEKLFF. The CDR3, as DNA: TGTGCCAGCAGTGAAGGAGCCGGAGGTGAAAAACTGTTTTTT. The full variable domain, its missing parts supplied by reference TRBV2 and TRBJ1-4, is EPEVTQTPSHQVTQMGQEVILRCVPISNHLYFYWYRQILGQKVEFLVSFYNNEISEKSEIFDDQFSVERPDGSNFTLKIRSTKLEDSAMYFCASSEGAGGEKLFFGSGTQLSVL.